Presented here are 12 T cell receptor beta chains from one specimen sequenced in a study of metastatic and nonmetastatic thyroid tumors. With MiXCR, TCRdb reprocessed the PCR reads. This sample carries under 35,000 clones, less than 40% of them seen once, and the ten largest clones take over 20%. Patients underwent thyroid surgery, and none had received any treatment before it. The sample consisted of tumor tissue. These receptors were obtained from a female donor with papillary thyroid cancer or a benign thyroid nodule (not recorded which). Some clones in this sample may be carry-over from other donors' samples.

This sequence joins TRBV6-1 and TRBJ2-7, with a tentative D call TRBD2 (6 bases). CDR3 length equals 14 residues. V was clipped by 5 bases and J by 1 base, with 12 bases between them. The germline V gene has CDR1 MNHNS and CDR2 SASEGT. The CDR3 reads CASSRRDFSYEQYF. The CDR3 DNA is TGTGCCAGCAGTCGTCGGGACTTTTCCTACGAGCAGTACTTC.

The chain uses TRBV28 and TRBJ2-3, with 10 nucleotides matching TRBD2. From germline, CDR1 is MDHEN and CDR2 SYDVKM. CDR3 length equals 18 residues. Germline trimming cut 5 bases from V and 5 bases from J; bases unmatched to any gene: 16. The CDR3 sequence: CASSPTAGGPYGRDTQYF. DNA for the CDR3: TGTGCCAGCAGTCCCACAGCGGGAGGGCCGTACGGCAGAGATACGCAGTATTTT.

V and J are TRBV28 and TRBJ1-3; D possibly corresponds to TRBD1 (5 bases). The germline CDR1 and CDR2 sequences are MDHEN and SYDVKM. The CDR3 extends over 13 amino acids. With 5 bases removed from V and 5 bases from J, the gap between germline ends came to 10 bases. CDR3 bases: TGTGCCAGCAGTCTTGGACATCGAAACACCATATATTTT. Translating it yields CASSLGHRNTIYF.

The chain employs TRBV2 and TRBJ1-1, with unresolved D. The CDR3 consists of 14 residues. Trimming left V 5 bases short and J 2 bases short, with 12 bases between. The germline V gene encodes CDR1 SNHLY and CDR2 FYNNEI. CDR3 protein: CASSLDRGNTEAFF. CDR3 coding DNA: TGTGCCAGCAGTTTGGACCGAGGTAACACTGAAGCTTTCTTT.

The chain couples TRBV18 to TRBJ1-6, with D tentatively TRBD1 (5 bases). With 3 bases removed from V and 1 base from J, the gap between germline ends came to 7 bases. Looked up from germline, CDR1 is KGHSH and CDR2 is LQKENI. This CDR3 spans 15 amino acids. CDR3 sequence (DNA): TGTGCCAGCTCACCTCAGGGATCCTATAATTCACCCCTCCACTTT. Translation: CASSPQGSYNSPLHF. Filled out from reference TRBV18 and TRBJ1-6, the complete variable domain reads NAGVMQNPRHLVRRRGQEARLRCSPMKGHSHVYWYRQLPEEGLKFMVYLQKENIIDESGMPKERFSAEFPKEGPSILRIQQVVRGDSAAYFCASSPQGSYNSPLHFGNGTRLTVT.

The V call is TRBV5-4, the J call TRBJ1-2; D remains unclear. Germline V gives CDR1 SGHNT, CDR2 YYREEE (reference sequence). V was clipped by 4 bases and J by 3 bases, with 19 bases between them. The CDR3 has 16 amino acids. The CDR3 bases are TGTGCCAGCAGCCCATGGGGTGGGGTCGGAGACTATGGCTACACCTTC. Encoded protein: CASSPWGGVGDYGYTF.

This rearrangement joins TRBV10-2 to TRBJ2-3; 8 positions agree with TRBD2. The trim removed 0 bases at V and 2 bases at J, leaving 10 bases unmatched. This CDR3 comprises 18 residues. The germline gives CDR1 WSHSY, CDR2 SAAADI. CDR3 residues: CASSESGLTSGPTDTQYF. The CDR3 region has the DNA TGCGCCAGCAGTGAGTCCGGCCTCACTAGCGGACCCACAGATACGCAGTATTTT.

This clone came up a few times. The rearrangement uses TRBV28 and TRBJ2-7; D tentatively fits TRBD1 or TRBD2 (5 bases each). Germline V lookup: CDR1 MDHEN, CDR2 SYDVKM. Trimming pared 7 bases from V and 5 bases from J, leaving 21 bases between. CDR3 length: 15 amino acids. CDR3: CASKALPTLGDEQYF. The CDR3 bases are TGTGCCAGCAAGGCCCTGCCAACTCTGGGGGACGAGCAGTACTTC. Variable domain in full (rest from reference TRBV28 and TRBJ2-7): DVKVTQSSRYLVKRTGEKVFLECVQDMDHENMFWYRQDPGLGLRLIYFSYDVKMKEKGDIPEGYSVSREKKERFSLILESASTNQTSMYLCASKALPTLGDEQYFGPGTRLTVT.

The V gene is TRBV6-1, the J gene TRBJ2-6; either TRBD1 or TRBD2 may fit D (5 bases each). The CDR3 spans 15 residues. Germline assignment: CDR1 MNHNS and CDR2 SASEGT. Trimming removed 11 bases at V and 1 base at J, with 15 bases between. The CDR3 here is CACTGTLSGANVLTF. CDR3 nucleotide sequence: TGTGCCTGTACCGGGACCCTTTCTGGGGCCAACGTCCTGACTTTC.

The rearrangement uses TRBV19 and TRBJ1-5, with a possible D match to TRBD1 (6 bases). Trimming stripped 5 bases from V and 2 bases from J, with 19 bases between. There are 17 residues in the CDR3. CDR1 LNHDA and CDR2 SQIVND come from the germline V gene (reference sequence). Here the CDR3 reads CASSFEAGEYGNQPQHF. CDR3 in DNA: TGTGCCAGTAGTTTCGAGGCAGGGGAGTATGGCAATCAGCCCCAGCATTTT.

This clone was detected only a few times. V and J are TRBV6-5 and TRBJ1-2; no definite D call. Germline V gene data show CDR1 as MNHEY and CDR2 as SVGAGI. The CDR3 has 13 amino acids. Trimming removed 2 bases at V and 8 bases at J, with 12 bases between. The CDR3 region has the DNA TGTGCCAGCAGTTACCAGATGGTGGGAGGCTACACCTTC. Translation gives CASSYQMVGGYTF.

This chain uses TRBV5-1 with TRBJ2-1, with 10 nucleotides matching TRBD1. V dropped 0 bases and J dropped 7; count of bases not matched to a gene: 4. This CDR3 contains 15 residues. Looked up from germline, CDR1 is SGHRS and CDR2 is YFSETQ. CDR3 region: CASSLETGGTNEQFF. The CDR3 DNA is TGCGCCAGCAGCTTGGAGACAGGGGGCACTAATGAGCAGTTCTTC.